Given below is one TCR beta chain in context. Its cognate antigen is unknown. This sample is part of a study of CD8+CD57+ T cells in acquired aplastic anemia. Looking at the study overall: The sorted CD4+ and CD8+ cells yielded an average around 3.2 ug of DNA. Study conclusions and caveats: Patients and controls had in common 25 to 30 CD8+ CDR3 sequences.

For CDR3 and TCR beta VDJ profiling, genomic DNA was the template used. One entry per CDR3 protein results from TCRdb running MiXCR on the reads. This table holds 150,000 to 180,000 distinct CDR3 sequences, 52% found once. Germline V gives CDR1 SGHDN, CDR2 FVKESK. The CDR3 runs to 14 residues. Deletions cut 3 bases from V and 1 base from J, with 9 bases between. For sequencing, patients were chosen who had shown expansion of CD8+CD57+ cells by flow cytometry. All participating patients were living with severe acquired aplastic anemia. The rearrangement joins TRBV14 to TRBJ2-5; D is unclear. This TCR came from a human donor with aplastic anemia. Specimen: sorted CD4+, CD8+, or CD8+CD57+ T cells (not recorded which) from PBMCs. This chain's CDR3 is CASSQLNSQETQYF. CDR3 nucleotide sequence: TGTGCCAGCAGCCAGCTCAACAGCCAAGAGACCCAGTACTTC.